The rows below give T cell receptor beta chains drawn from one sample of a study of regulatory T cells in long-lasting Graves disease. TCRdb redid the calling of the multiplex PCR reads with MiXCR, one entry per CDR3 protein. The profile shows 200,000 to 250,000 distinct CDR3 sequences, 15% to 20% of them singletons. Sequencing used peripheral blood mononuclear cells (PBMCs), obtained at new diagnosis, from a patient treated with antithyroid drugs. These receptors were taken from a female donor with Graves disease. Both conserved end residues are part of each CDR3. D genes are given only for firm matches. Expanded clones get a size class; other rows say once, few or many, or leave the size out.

TGTGCCAGCAGCCAAAAAGGGGCAGGACCAGAGCAGTACTTC	CASSQKGAGPEQYF	TRBV3-1	TRBJ2-7	14	NA	many
TGTGCCAGCAGTCCACGGTTAGCAACAGATACGCAGTATTTT	CASSPRLATDTQYF	TRBV7-2	TRBJ2-3	14	NA	many
TGCAGTGCTATGTTGGACGGAACCTACGAGCAGTACTTC	CSAMLDGTYEQYF	TRBV20-1	TRBJ2-7	13	NA	many
TGTGCCAGCAGCTACCGTAGTGGAGCGAACACTGAAGCTTTCTTT	CASSYRSGANTEAFF	TRBV7-6	TRBJ1-1	15	NA	many
TGTGCCAGCAGCCTTAAAGTATTCAACAATGAGCAGTTCTTC	CASSLKVFNNEQFF	TRBV9	TRBJ2-1	14	NA	many
TGCAGTGCTATTACTAGCGGCCACTCCTACAATGAGCAGTTCTTC	CSAITSGHSYNEQFF	TRBV20-1	TRBJ2-1	15	TRBD2	NA
TGTGCCAGCTATGTTCCCGGAAACACCATATATTTT	CASYVPGNTIYF	TRBV6-1	TRBJ1-3	12	NA	many
TGTGCCAGCAGTAGGGAGGCCGGGGACGGAAATCAGCCCCAGCATTTT	CASSREAGDGNQPQHF	TRBV6-1	TRBJ1-5	16	NA	many
TGTGCCAGCAGTGGGGGACGATCTTACCAAGAGACCCAGTACTTC	CASSGGRSYQETQYF	TRBV2	TRBJ2-5	15	NA	many
TGCAGCGTGGGGACAGGCCTTAGGTATGGCTACACCTTC	CSVGTGLRYGYTF	TRBV29-1	TRBJ1-2	13	TRBD1	NA
TGCGCCAGCAGCACCAGGGCTGGCGGGGCCTACGAGCAGTACTTC	CASSTRAGGAYEQYF	TRBV5-1	TRBJ2-7	15	NA	many
TGTGCCAGCAGCAATCCGAGTAGGAGCAATGAAAAACTGTTTTTT	CASSNPSRSNEKLFF	TRBV2	TRBJ1-4	15	NA	once
TGTGCCATCAGTGAAGGACAGGGATACACCGGGGAGCTGTTTTTT	CAISEGQGYTGELFF	TRBV10-3	TRBJ2-2	15	TRBD1	many
TGTGCCAGCAGTGCAACTAGCGGCTACGTGAATGAGCAGTTCTTC	CASSATSGYVNEQFF	TRBV6-1	TRBJ2-1	15	TRBD2	many
TGCGCCAGCAGTGGGGGCCAGGTGGAGTACAATGAGCAGTTCTTC	CASSGGQVEYNEQFF	TRBV10-2	TRBJ2-1	15	NA	NA
TGTGCCAGCCTCGGGTGGACAGGGGAATCCATTAACTATGGCTACACCTTC	CASLGWTGESINYGYTF	TRBV2	TRBJ1-2	17	TRBD1	NA
TGTGCCAGCACCCTGGGGGTGACCGCGAACACCGGGGAGCTGTTTTTT	CASTLGVTANTGELFF	TRBV12-3/TRBV12-4	TRBJ2-2	16	NA	many
TGTGCCAGCTCACCACTGGCGGGAACAGGGACCAGGGAGACCCAGTACTTC	CASSPLAGTGTRETQYF	TRBV18	TRBJ2-5	17	NA	many
TGTGCCAGTAGCGACAGTAACTATGGCTACACCTTC	CASSDSNYGYTF	TRBV19	TRBJ1-2	12	NA	many
TGTGCCAGCAGCCCGGGGACAGGGGGCTGGAGTGAGCAGTACTTC	CASSPGTGGWSEQYF	TRBV5-8	TRBJ2-7	15	TRBD1	NA
TGTGCCAGCAGCTTACTTCTAGCGGGACCCTACAATGAGCAGTTCTTC	CASSLLLAGPYNEQFF	TRBV7-6	TRBJ2-1	16	TRBD2	many
TGTGCCAGCAGACCCGACGCACCTAGTTCACCCCTCCACTTT	CASRPDAPSSPLHF	TRBV27	TRBJ1-6	14	NA	NA
TGTGCCAGCCGACAGGGGGTACCGGCAGATACGCAGTATTTT	CASRQGVPADTQYF	TRBV6-2/TRBV6-3	TRBJ2-3	14	TRBD1	many
TGCGCCAGCAGCTTGCTGACGACGAACACCGGGGAGCCGTTTTTT	CASSLLTTNTGEPFF	TRBV5-1	TRBJ2-2	15	NA	NA
TGCAGTGCTAGAGCCGGTAGCGACTACGAGCAGTACTTC	CSARAGSDYEQYF	TRBV20-1	TRBJ2-7	13	NA	many
TGCAGTGCTAGACGGATGAACACTGAAGCTTTCTTT	CSARRMNTEAFF	TRBV20-1	TRBJ1-1	12	NA	many
TGTGCCAGCATGCGGGGTGCCACAGATACGCAGTATTTT	CASMRGATDTQYF	TRBV12-3/TRBV12-4	TRBJ2-3	13	NA	many
TGTGCCAGCAGCTTAGCGCTGGACGAAAAACTGTTTTTT	CASSLALDEKLFF	TRBV7-9	TRBJ1-4	13	NA	many
TGTGCCAGCAGCCAAGATTGGCGAGCCCGAATGATAGATACGCAGTATTTT	CASSQDWRARMIDTQYF	TRBV3-1	TRBJ2-3	17	NA	many
TGTGCCAGCAGCTTGTGGTCAGGGGATCAGCCCCAGCATTTT	CASSLWSGDQPQHF	TRBV5-1	TRBJ1-5	14	NA	many
TGTGCCAGTAGTGCTGGGACAAACGCCTACTACGAGCAGTACTTC	CASSAGTNAYYEQYF	TRBV19	TRBJ2-7	15	NA	many
TGTGCCAGTAGTATGTTGGGCAGCTCCTACGAGCAGTACTTC	CASSMLGSSYEQYF	TRBV19	TRBJ2-7	14	NA	many
TGTGCCAGTAGAACTCCGGGACAGGGGGTTAACTATGGCTACACCTTC	CASRTPGQGVNYGYTF	TRBV19	TRBJ1-2	16	TRBD1	NA
TGTGCCAGCTCACCGGGGGGACAGCCCCAAGAGACCCAGTACTTC	CASSPGGQPQETQYF	TRBV18	TRBJ2-5	15	NA	few
TGCAGCGTTGAAACACAGGGAGGTGGCTACACCTTC	CSVETQGGGYTF	TRBV29-1	TRBJ1-2	12	NA	many
TGTGCCAGCAGCTTGAGGGACAGGGGAGGTGAGCAGTTCTTC	CASSLRDRGGEQFF	TRBV7-2	TRBJ2-1	14	TRBD1	many
TGTGCCTGGAGTGTACTCGAAGCTTTCTTT	CAWSVLEAFF	TRBV30	TRBJ1-1	10	NA	many
TGTGCCAGCAGCGGGGGCTTCACCTACGAGCAGTACTTC	CASSGGFTYEQYF	TRBV9	TRBJ2-7	13	NA	many
TGTGCCAGCAGCTTCTTCCGGGGATTGAGCTCCGGGGAGCTGTTTTTT	CASSFFRGLSSGELFF	TRBV13	TRBJ2-2	16	NA	NA
TGTGCCAGCAGCTCGGACCCTTACTCCTACGAGCAGTACTTC	CASSSDPYSYEQYF	TRBV7-9	TRBJ2-7	14	NA	many
TGTGCCATCAGTGACAATAATCAGCCCCAGCATTTT	CAISDNNQPQHF	TRBV10-3	TRBJ1-5	12	NA	many
TGTGCCAGCAGTTCCCCTCCCCTCCAAGAGACCCAGTACTTC	CASSSPPLQETQYF	TRBV12-3/TRBV12-4	TRBJ2-5	14	NA	many
TGTGCCAGTAGTATATCCTGGACAGGGGTGAGCAATCAGCCCCAGCATTTT	CASSISWTGVSNQPQHF	TRBV19	TRBJ1-5	17	TRBD1	many
TGTGCCAGCAAGTACCGGACAGGGGGCGATCAGCCCCAGCATTTT	CASKYRTGGDQPQHF	TRBV2	TRBJ1-5	15	TRBD1	many
TGTGCCAGCAGCCAACAGGCGAACTATGGCTACACCTTC	CASSQQANYGYTF	TRBV6-1	TRBJ1-2	13	NA	many
TGTGCCAGCACCTATGGGGGGGCCAAAAACATTCAGTACTTC	CASTYGGAKNIQYF	TRBV13	TRBJ2-4	14	NA	NA
TGTGCCAGCAGTACTAGACAGAGTGAAGCTTTCTTT	CASSTRQSEAFF	TRBV12-3/TRBV12-4	TRBJ1-1	12	NA	many
TGTGCCAGCAGTGAACAGGACAACTATGGCTACACCTTC	CASSEQDNYGYTF	TRBV6-1	TRBJ1-2	13	NA	many
TGTGCCAGCAGCCCCGGGCCTGGCGGCGTTGAAGCTTTCTTT	CASSPGPGGVEAFF	TRBV28	TRBJ1-1	14	NA	many